What follows are 25 T cell receptor beta chains derived from one specimen sequenced in a study of CD8 T cell repertoires and HIV-1 epitope variants (dated by TCRdb to 2020 to 2021). Their antigen targets remain unknown. Library creation used the immunoSEQ multiplex PCR assay. Drawn from immuneACCESS, this table holds only the in-frame rearrangements with V and J called that TCRdb kept. Clones are partly lost; checked studies trace under half to an unresolved V gene and leave the rest unexplained. This sample holds roughly 7,000 clones; roughly 67% were observed only once. 42% of the sample belongs to the ten largest clones. The sample was cultured CD8+ T cells derived from PBMCs. The receptors here all came from a male donor with HIV.

Here the CDR3 reads CARWTGGYEQYF. CDR3 in DNA: TGTGCCAGATGGACCGGGGGGTACGAGCAGTACTTC. This chain connects TRBV6-1 to TRBJ2-7; 7 nucleotides align to TRBD2. The CDR3 extends over 12 amino acids. The junction had 6 bases not matched to a gene; V was cut back by 9 bases and J by 4 bases. Per the germline V gene, CDR1 is MNHNS and CDR2 is SASEGT.

The chain recombines TRBV4-3 with TRBJ1-2; the D gene is possibly TRBD1 (5 bases). Looked up from germline, CDR1 is LGHNA and CDR2 is YSLEER. This CDR3 comprises 13 residues. With 0 bases removed from V and 4 bases from J, the gap between germline ends came to 6 bases. The CDR3 is CASSQDGTYGYTF. The CDR3 bases are TGCGCCAGCAGCCAAGATGGGACCTATGGCTACACCTTC.

The V and J genes are TRBV28 and TRBJ2-1; D may be TRBD1 or TRBD2 (5 bases each). The CDR3 consists of 13 residues. In germline, CDR1 is MDHEN, CDR2 SYDVKM. V gave up 5 bases and J gave up 6 bases, with 11 bases separating them. CDR3 bases: TGTGCCAGCAGTGGGGACCGACTCAATGAGCAGTTCTTC. Protein sequence: CASSGDRLNEQFF. The full variable domain, completed using reference TRBV28 and TRBJ2-1, is DVKVTQSSRYLVKRTGEKVFLECVQDMDHENMFWYRQDPGLGLRLIYFSYDVKMKEKGDIPEGYSVSREKKERFSLILESASTNQTSMYLCASSGDRLNEQFFGPGTRLTVL.

This chain uses TRBV6-6 with TRBJ2-7, with D perhaps matching TRBD1 (6 bases). CDR1 is MNHNY and CDR2 is SVGAGI in the germline V gene (reference sequence). The CDR3 runs 14 residues. Trimming took off 2 bases at V and 0 bases at J, with 8 bases between the two ends. CDR3 sequence (DNA): TGTGCCAGCAGTTACCAGGGGCGCTCCTACGAGCAGTACTTC. It translates to CASSYQGRSYEQYF.

The J gene is TRBJ2-7, the V gene TRBV7-9; 8 positions agree with TRBD2. The J segment lost 2 bases and the V segment lost 2 bases, leaving 8 bases of the junction unmatched. Germline assignment: CDR1 SEHNR and CDR2 FQNEAQ (reference sequence). The CDR3 consists of 16 residues. This CDR3 is CASSLTSGITTYEQYF. DNA for the CDR3: TGTGCCAGCAGCTTAACTAGCGGAATAACTACCTACGAGCAGTACTTC.

The gene calls are TRBV4-1 and TRBJ2-7; D is uncertain. Trimming took off 1 base at V and 1 base at J, with 11 bases between the two ends. This CDR3 is built from 15 residues. Germline V gives CDR1 MGHRA, CDR2 YSYEKL. This chain's CDR3 is CASSQGVTSSYEQYF. The CDR3 DNA reads as TGCGCCAGCAGCCAAGGGGTGACTTCTTCCTACGAGCAGTACTTC.

This clone appeared a few times. V gene TRBV27 combines with J gene TRBJ1-5; 7 bases are shared with TRBD1. Germline lookup yields CDR1 MNHEY and CDR2 SMNVEV (reference sequence). The ends lost 5 bases at V and 3 bases at J; junction bases unmatched: 4. This CDR3 is 14 amino acids long. CDR3 loop: CASSPGQVNQPQHF. CDR3 in DNA: TGTGCCAGCAGTCCTGGACAGGTCAATCAGCCCCAGCATTTT.

The chain carries TRBV19 and TRBJ1-2; D gene uncertain. V lost 1 base and J 8 bases, leaving 8 bases between the germline ends. Germline assignment: CDR1 LNHDA and CDR2 SQIVND (reference sequence). This CDR3 spans 12 amino acids. CDR3 sequence: CASSIGMKGYTF. CDR3 bases: TGTGCCAGTAGTATAGGGATGAAGGGCTACACCTTC.

The J gene is TRBJ1-2, the V gene TRBV13, with a tentative D call TRBD1 (6 bases). Trimming left V 5 bases short and J 4 bases short, with 14 bases between. This CDR3 region has 14 residues. Germline loops: CDR1 PRHDT, CDR2 FYEKMQ (reference sequence). CDR3 region: CASSLLQGFYGYTF. The CDR3 DNA sequence: TGTGCCAGCAGCCTACTACAGGGCTTCTATGGCTACACCTTC.

V usage is TRBV7-9 and J usage is TRBJ1-5; D not certain. This CDR3 has 16 amino acids. Trimming stripped 1 base from V and 4 bases from J, with 14 bases between. Per germline, CDR1 SEHNR and CDR2 FQNEAQ (reference sequence). CDR3 in DNA: TGTGCCAGCAGCTTAGGCGGAAGGGCCGGTAATCAGCCCCAGCATTTT. As protein: CASSLGGRAGNQPQHF.

The genes are TRBV5-6 and TRBJ1-2, with 9 bases fitting TRBD1. CDR3 length: 14 amino acids. Germline-derived CDR1 and CDR2 are SGHDT and YYEEEE. V shed 4 bases, J shed 4 bases, and the junction held 5 bases outside the gene matches. The CDR3 is CASSTGTGSYGYTF. In nucleotides, the CDR3 is TGTGCCAGCAGCACCGGGACAGGGAGCTATGGCTACACCTTC.

The table lists this clone with a few counts. The chain combines TRBV30 with TRBJ1-1; D is uncertain. Germline V gene data show CDR1 as GTSNPN and CDR2 as SVGIG (reference sequence). The CDR3 contains 13 residues. V dropped 1 base and J dropped 2 bases, with 8 bases sitting between them. The CDR3 reads CAWSELINTEAFF. The CDR3 DNA sequence: TGTGCCTGGAGTGAACTGATTAACACTGAAGCTTTCTTT.

The chain couples TRBV7-8 to TRBJ1-3; tentative D call: TRBD1 (5 bases). This CDR3 has 18 amino acids. Trimming removed 5 bases at V and 0 bases at J, with 20 bases between. Germline V gene data show CDR1 as SGHVS and CDR2 as FQNEAQ. The CDR3 DNA reads as TGTGCCAGCAGCGGACCCCTGTGGGGGACGAGCTCTGGAAACACCATATATTTT. Amino acid sequence: CASSGPLWGTSSGNTIYF.

For the CDR3, the DNA is TGTGCCAGCAGCGTAGCTGGGGGGAACACTGAAGCTTTCTTT. Encoded protein: CASSVAGGNTEAFF. The rearrangement uses TRBV9 and TRBJ1-1; D is perhaps TRBD1 (5 bases). This CDR3 has 14 residues. Deletions cut 0 bases from V and 1 base from J, with 7 bases between. CDR1 is SGDLS, CDR2 YYNGEE, per germline.

The chain couples TRBV7-9 to TRBJ2-3; D unclear. Germline lookup yields CDR1 SEHNR and CDR2 FQNEAQ (reference sequence). The CDR3 has 15 amino acids. V was trimmed by 4 bases and J by 4 bases, leaving 15 bases between them. The CDR3 DNA is TGTGCCAGCAGCTCCCAATCAACTGGCTCAGATACGCAGTATTTT. This translates into CASSSQSTGSDTQYF.

The J gene is TRBJ2-1, the V gene TRBV4-3; 7 nucleotides align to TRBD2. Per germline, CDR1 LGHNA and CDR2 YSLEER. V trimming: 3 bases; J trimming: 7 bases; junction bases outside the gene matches: 9. CDR3 length: 15 residues. The CDR3 DNA reads TGCGCCAGCAGCCAGGGAACGGGAGGCGGAAATGAGCAGTTCTTC. Amino acids: CASSQGTGGGNEQFF.

V and J are TRBV15 and TRBJ1-2; D not resolved. Germline V gives CDR1 LNHNV, CDR2 YYDKDF (reference sequence). Trimming removed 0 bases at V and 7 bases at J, with 15 bases between. CDR3 size: 15 residues. Here the CDR3 DNA reads TGTGCCACCAGCAGAGATCGCGCCAATCAAATTGGCTACACCTTC. Its translation is CATSRDRANQIGYTF.

This clone has a handful of counts. This chain links TRBV5-6 with TRBJ1-2, with 8 bases that match TRBD1. This CDR3 contains 14 residues. With 0 bases clipped from V and 8 bases from J, the junction kept 6 bases outside the gene matches. Germline V lookup: CDR1 SGHDT, CDR2 YYEEEE. CDR3 sequence: CASSLGTGSKGYTF. The CDR3 bases are TGTGCCAGCAGCTTGGGGACAGGGTCGAAAGGCTACACCTTC.

This chain links TRBV2 with TRBJ2-4; D gene uncertain. Trimming stripped 2 bases from V and 0 bases from J, with 5 bases between. CDR3 length: 14 residues. Germline V gives CDR1 SNHLY, CDR2 FYNNEI. CDR3: CASSEFVAKNIQYF. Here the CDR3 DNA reads TGTGCCAGCAGTGAATTTGTAGCCAAAAACATTCAGTACTTC.

The rearrangement uses TRBV29-1 and TRBJ2-1; D is perhaps TRBD2 (5 bases). The CDR3 contains 14 residues. V shed 3 bases and J shed 3 bases, with 12 bases lying between them. The germline CDR1 and CDR2 sequences are SQVTM and ANQGSEA. CDR3 nucleotide sequence: TGCAGCGTTGATCGGCGGGCCGACTACAATGAGCAGTTCTTC. Protein: CSVDRRADYNEQFF.

This clone has a handful of counts. This chain connects TRBV11-3 to TRBJ1-1; maybe TRBD1 (5 bases). V lost 5 bases and J 1 base, leaving 8 bases between the germline ends. CDR1 is SGHNT, CDR2 YENEEA, per germline. This CDR3 is built from 13 residues. CDR3 sequence: CASSLGGNTEAFF. The CDR3 bases are TGTGCCAGCAGCCTCGGGGGGAACACTGAAGCTTTCTTT.

The chain carries TRBV10-3 and TRBJ2-7, with TRBD2 matching 8 bases. Losses at the gene ends were 6 bases for V and 3 bases for J; bases not matched to a gene: 10. From germline, CDR1 is ENHRY and CDR2 SYGVKD. The CDR3 covers 15 residues. CDR3 nucleotides: TGTGCCATCAGCTCTGGGACTAGGTCTCACTACGAGCAGTACTTC. Encoded protein: CAISSGTRSHYEQYF.

The gene calls are TRBV27 and TRBJ2-7, with 11 bases fitting TRBD1. From germline, CDR1 is MNHEY and CDR2 SMNVEV (reference sequence). The CDR3 is 16 residues long. V dropped 5 bases and J dropped 3; count of bases not matched to a gene: 9. The chain's CDR3 is CASSPRDRGIYYEQYF. In DNA form, the CDR3 reads TGTGCCAGCAGTCCCCGGGACAGGGGGATATACTACGAGCAGTACTTC.

The V and J genes are TRBV4-1 and TRBJ2-2; unclear D gene. The CDR3 loop spans 15 amino acids. V lost 3 bases and J 0 bases, leaving 8 bases between the germline ends. In germline, CDR1 is MGHRA, CDR2 YSYEKL. The CDR3 nucleotides read TGCGCCAGCAGCCAGGTCAGCACGAACACCGGGGAGCTGTTTTTT. It codes for CASSQVSTNTGELFF.

This clone was observed a handful of times. The V and J genes are TRBV25-1 and TRBJ2-2; TRBD2 is a possible D gene (6 bases). CDR3 size: 16 residues. The V end was cut by 2 bases, the J end by 1 base, with 11 bases between. Germline CDR1 is MGHDK and CDR2 is SYGVNS. CDR3 protein: CASSEVGLQNTGELFF. CDR3 sequence (DNA): TGTGCCAGCAGTGAAGTGGGACTGCAGAACACCGGGGAGCTGTTTTTT.